The present entry profiles one T cell receptor (beta chain) with its context. Its antigen is currently unknown. The entry originates in a study of blood T cells in healthy people across ages. In each sample, at least 6 million PBMCs were isolated. There were at least 5.5 micrograms of total RNA extracted from every sample. General study points: Per million T cells, TCR beta diversity dropped about linearly as age rose.

Through a sample-barcoded 5' primer and a J-beta primer mix, a second PCR was run for roughly 7 to 12 cycles. Unique molecular identifiers of 12 random nucleotides labeled each cDNA. TCRdb processed the 5' RACE reads anew with MiXCR; each CDR3 protein has one entry. This table has 2 million or so distinct CDR3 sequences, roughly 50% appearing once. V shed 5 bases, J shed 5 bases, and the junction held 7 bases outside the gene matches. Germline-derived CDR1 and CDR2 are MNHNS and SASEGT. The CDR3 totals 15 residues. Source material: blood. This TCR was sampled from a woman aged 40-49 years in good health. J is TRBJ2-5 and V is TRBV6-1; 11 bases fit TRBD1. CDR3 nucleotide sequence: TGTGCCAGCAGTTTTTGGACAGGGGGCTCGGAGACCCAGTACTTC. It specifies CASSFWTGGSETQYF.